Reported below is one TCR beta chain. What it binds is not known. Amplification targeted TCR beta CDR3 regions from RNA transcripts. The TCR CDR3 was amplified in a first-round RT-PCR using the HTBI primer set. TCRdb re-analysed the multiplex PCR reads in MiXCR, keeping a single row per CDR3 protein. The sample gives 360,000 or so distinct CDR3 sequences, about a sixth of which show up once; roughly a sixth is in the top ten. The CDR3 loop spans 15 amino acids. J gave up 6 bases and V 3 bases, and 12 bases lay outside the gene matches. Germline assignment: CDR1 SGHRS and CDR2 YFSETQ. This entry is derived from a study of T cells in Graves' hyperthyroidism and ophthalmopathy. Background on the study: Upon initial diagnosis and before any treatment, peripheral blood was collected.

Study-level points and caveats: In the blood, most expanded thyroid clonotypes above 0.001 appeared as well.

The V and J genes are TRBV5-1 and TRBJ2-7; 7 bases agree with TRBD1. The TCR sequence derives from a woman aged 40 to 49 with Graves' ophthalmopathy. Sequencing used blood. CDR3 sequence (DNA): TGCGCCAGCAGCTCGTTGACGAGACAGGGAGCCGAGCAGTACTTC. The encoded protein is CASSSLTRQGAEQYF. The full variable domain, in which reference TRBV5-1 and TRBJ2-7 provide the parts outside the CDR3, is KAGVTQTPRYLIKTRGQQVTLSCSPISGHRSVSWYQQTPGQGLQFLFEYFSETQRNKGNFPGRFSGRQFSNSRSEMNVSTLELGDSALYLCASSSLTRQGAEQYFGPGTRLTVT.